The TCR beta chain described here comes from a study of blood T cells in healthy people across ages. Study information: Template-switching capture recovered about one barcoded beta molecule per two T cells.

The amount of total RNA extracted per sample was at least 5.5 micrograms. Looked up from germline, CDR1 is DFQATT and CDR2 is SNEGSKA (reference sequence). This CDR3 has 16 residues. After removal of 0 bases from V and 6 bases from J, the junction contained 10 bases not matched to a gene. For the second PCR, which ran for about 6 to 11 cycles, a sample-barcoded 5' primer and a J-beta primer mix were used. TCRdb re-called the 5' RACE reads with MiXCR, one entry per CDR3 protein. The repertoire holds a few hundred thousand distinct CDR3 sequences, 25% to 30% seen once, with around a sixth in the top ten.

Sequencing was done on a sample of blood. The clonotype was recovered from a woman aged 65 to 85 in good health. V gene TRBV20-1 combines with J gene TRBJ2-1; 8 nucleotides agree with TRBD2. The CDR3 spells CSARDGGGTRVNEQFF. DNA for the CDR3: TGCAGTGCTAGAGATGGGGGGGGGACTAGGGTCAATGAGCAGTTCTTC.